This TCR beta chain was sequenced for a study of cytomegalovirus exposure and HLA in healthy donors. PCR amplification relied on 60 Vbeta primers (plus 13 Jbeta primers). TCRdb keeps only in-frame clones here, not all; method: immunoSEQ multiplex PCR. The sample lists around 110,000 clones; around 70% were seen once. Study-level findings and limits: When analyzed later, the rates of TCR association showed variation by HLA locus, with DRB1 the most and HLA-C the fewest. Accurate prediction of HLA-A and HLA-B alleles (for most subjects) was reportedly achieved from TCR beta sequences. Among donors in an Asian-associated ancestry cluster, a later analysis reportedly found fewer N-insertions than the roughly 670-donor mean.

The CDR3 sequence is 15 residues long. Trimming stripped 0 bases from V and 6 bases from J, with 14 bases between. Germline V CDR1 and CDR2: LNHDA, SQIVND (reference sequence). Notes on this clone: Its antigen remains unidentified.

This TCR came from a man aged 25 to 45 in good health and CMV-seropositive. The chain recombines TRBV19 with TRBJ1-2; D is unresolved. Sequenced sample: PBMCs. The CDR3 DNA reads as TGTGCCAGTAGTATAGATCGGTCAGGACTAGATGGCTACACCTTC. It specifies CASSIDRSGLDGYTF.